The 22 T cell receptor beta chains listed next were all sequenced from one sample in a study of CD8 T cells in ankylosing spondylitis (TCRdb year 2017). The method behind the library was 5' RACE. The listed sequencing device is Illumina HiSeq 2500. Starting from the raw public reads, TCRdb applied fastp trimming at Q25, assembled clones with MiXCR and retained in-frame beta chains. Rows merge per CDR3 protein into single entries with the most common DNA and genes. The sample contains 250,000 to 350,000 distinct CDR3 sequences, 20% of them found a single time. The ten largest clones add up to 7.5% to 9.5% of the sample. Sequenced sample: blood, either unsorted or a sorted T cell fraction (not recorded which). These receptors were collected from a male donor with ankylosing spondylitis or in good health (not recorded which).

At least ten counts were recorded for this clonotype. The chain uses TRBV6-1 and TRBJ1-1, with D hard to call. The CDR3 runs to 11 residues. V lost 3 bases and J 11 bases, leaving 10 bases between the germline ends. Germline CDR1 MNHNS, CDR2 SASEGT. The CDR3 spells CASSDARGAFF. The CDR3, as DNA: TGTGCCAGCAGTGATGCCCGTGGGGCTTTCTTT.

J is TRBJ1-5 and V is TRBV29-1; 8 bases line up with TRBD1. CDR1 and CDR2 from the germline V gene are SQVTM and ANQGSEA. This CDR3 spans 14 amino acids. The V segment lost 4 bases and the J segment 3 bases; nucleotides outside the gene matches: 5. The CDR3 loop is CSVADRALNQPQHF. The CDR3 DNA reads TGCAGCGTTGCGGACAGGGCACTCAATCAGCCCCAGCATTTT.

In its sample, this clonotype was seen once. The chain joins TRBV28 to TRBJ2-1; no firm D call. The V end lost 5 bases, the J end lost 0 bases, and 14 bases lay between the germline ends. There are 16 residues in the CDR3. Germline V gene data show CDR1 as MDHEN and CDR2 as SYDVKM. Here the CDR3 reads CASSVSGWSSYNEQFF. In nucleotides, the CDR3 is TGTGCCAGCAGTGTCAGTGGGTGGAGCTCCTACAATGAGCAGTTCTTC.

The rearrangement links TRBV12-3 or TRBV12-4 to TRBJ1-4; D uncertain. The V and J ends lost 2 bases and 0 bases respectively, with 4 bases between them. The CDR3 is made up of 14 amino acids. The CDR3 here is CASSLIATNEKLFF. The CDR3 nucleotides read TGTGCCAGCAGTTTAATCGCAACTAATGAAAAACTGTTTTTT.

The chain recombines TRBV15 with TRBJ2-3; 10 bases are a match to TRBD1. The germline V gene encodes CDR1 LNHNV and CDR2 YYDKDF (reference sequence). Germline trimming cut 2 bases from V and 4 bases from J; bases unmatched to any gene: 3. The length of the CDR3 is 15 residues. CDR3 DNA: TGTGCCACCAGCAGAAGGGGACAGGGGTCAGATACGCAGTATTTT. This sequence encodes CATSRRGQGSDTQYF.

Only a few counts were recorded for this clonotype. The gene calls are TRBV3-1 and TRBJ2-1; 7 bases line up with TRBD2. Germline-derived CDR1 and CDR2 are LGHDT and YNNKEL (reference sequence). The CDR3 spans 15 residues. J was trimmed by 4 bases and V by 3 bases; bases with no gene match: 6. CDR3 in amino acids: CASSHQAGVYNEQFF. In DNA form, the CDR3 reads TGTGCCAGCAGCCATCAGGCGGGAGTTTACAATGAGCAGTTCTTC.

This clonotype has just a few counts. The DNA for the CDR3 is TGTGCCATCAGTGGGAATAACAGGGCTGACACTGAAGCTTTCTTT. Translating it yields CAISGNNRADTEAFF. This chain links TRBV10-3 with TRBJ1-1; a weak D match, TRBD1 (6 bases). Trimming left V 4 bases short and J 3 bases short, with 15 bases between. Germline CDR1 ENHRY, CDR2 SYGVKD. The CDR3 loop spans 15 amino acids.

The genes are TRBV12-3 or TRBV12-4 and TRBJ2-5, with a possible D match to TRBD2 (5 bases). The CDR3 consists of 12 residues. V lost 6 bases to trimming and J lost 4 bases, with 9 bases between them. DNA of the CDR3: TGTGCCAGCAGACCAGGAGGAGAGACCCAGTACTTC. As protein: CASRPGGETQYF.

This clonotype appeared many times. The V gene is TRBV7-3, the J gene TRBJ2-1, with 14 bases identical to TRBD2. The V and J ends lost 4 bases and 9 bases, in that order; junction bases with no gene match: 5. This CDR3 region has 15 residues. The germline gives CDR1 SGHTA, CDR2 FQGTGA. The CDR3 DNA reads TGTGCCAGCAGCTCGGGACTAGCGGGAGTTGGTGAGCAGTTCTTC. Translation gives CASSSGLAGVGEQFF.

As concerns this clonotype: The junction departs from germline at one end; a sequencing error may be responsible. CDR3 residues: CASGLDPLGSSYNEQFF. Written as DNA, the CDR3 is TGTGCCAGTGGTTTGGACCCCCTTGGGAGCTCCTACAATGAGCAGTTCTTC. The J gene is TRBJ2-1, the V gene TRBV12-5, with D maybe TRBD2 (5 bases). This CDR3 contains 17 residues. Germline lookup yields CDR1 LGHNT and CDR2 FRNRAP.

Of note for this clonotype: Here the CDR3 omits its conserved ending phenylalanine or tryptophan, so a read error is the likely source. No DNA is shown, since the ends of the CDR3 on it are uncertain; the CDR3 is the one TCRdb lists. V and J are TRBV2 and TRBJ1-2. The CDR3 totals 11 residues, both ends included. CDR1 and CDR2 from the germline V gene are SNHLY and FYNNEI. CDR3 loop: CASSAGVFITI.

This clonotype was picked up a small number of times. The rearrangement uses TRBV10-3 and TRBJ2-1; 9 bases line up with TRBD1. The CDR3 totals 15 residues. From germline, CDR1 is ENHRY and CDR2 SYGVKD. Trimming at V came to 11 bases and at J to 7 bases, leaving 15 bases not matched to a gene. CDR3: CAVLTGDRAGNEQFF. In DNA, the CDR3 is TGTGCCGTACTGACTGGGGACAGGGCGGGAAATGAGCAGTTCTTC.

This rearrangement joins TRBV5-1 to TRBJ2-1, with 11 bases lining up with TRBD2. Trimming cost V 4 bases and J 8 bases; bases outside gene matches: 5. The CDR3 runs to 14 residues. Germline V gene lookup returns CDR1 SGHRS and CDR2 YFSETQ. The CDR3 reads CASSGGTSGDEQFF. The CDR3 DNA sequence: TGCGCCAGCAGCGGCGGGACTAGCGGCGATGAGCAGTTCTTC. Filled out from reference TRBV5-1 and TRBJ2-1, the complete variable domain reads KAGVTQTPRYLIKTRGQQVTLSCSPISGHRSVSWYQQTPGQGLQFLFEYFSETQRNKGNFPGRFSGRQFSNSRSEMNVSTLELGDSALYLCASSGGTSGDEQFFGPGTRLTVL.

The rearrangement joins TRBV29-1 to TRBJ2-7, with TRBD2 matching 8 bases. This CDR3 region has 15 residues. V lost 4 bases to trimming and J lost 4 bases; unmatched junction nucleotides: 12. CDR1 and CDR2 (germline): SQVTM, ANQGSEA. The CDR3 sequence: CSVGIPGTRNYEQYV. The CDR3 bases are TGCAGCGTTGGGATACCCGGGACTAGAAATTACGAGCAGTACGTC.

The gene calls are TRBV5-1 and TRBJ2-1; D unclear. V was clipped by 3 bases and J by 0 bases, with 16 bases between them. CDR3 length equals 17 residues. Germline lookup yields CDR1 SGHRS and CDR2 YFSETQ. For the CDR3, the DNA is TGCGCCAGCAGCTCTGGGTACGCGGAGCGCTCCTACAATGAGCAGTTCTTC. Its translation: CASSSGYAERSYNEQFF.

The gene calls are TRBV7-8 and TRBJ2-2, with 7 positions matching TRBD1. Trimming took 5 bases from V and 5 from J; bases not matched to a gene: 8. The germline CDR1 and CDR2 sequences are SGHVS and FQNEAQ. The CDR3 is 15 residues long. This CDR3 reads CASSPWDRYTGELFF. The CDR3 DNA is TGTGCCAGCAGCCCCTGGGACAGATATACCGGGGAGCTGTTTTTT. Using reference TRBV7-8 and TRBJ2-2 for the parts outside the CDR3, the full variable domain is GAGVSQSPRYKVAKRGQDVALRCDPISGHVSLFWYQQALGQGPEFLTYFQNEAQLDKSGLPSDRFFAERPEGSVSTLKIQRTQQEDSAVYLCASSPWDRYTGELFFGEGSRLTVL.

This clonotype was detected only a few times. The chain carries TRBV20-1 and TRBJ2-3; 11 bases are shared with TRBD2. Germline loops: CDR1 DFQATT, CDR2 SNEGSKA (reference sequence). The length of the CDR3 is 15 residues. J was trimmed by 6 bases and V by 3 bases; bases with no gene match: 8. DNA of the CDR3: TGCAGTGCTAGGGATAGCGGGAGGGCCGAGGATACGCAGTATTTT. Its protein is CSARDSGRAEDTQYF.

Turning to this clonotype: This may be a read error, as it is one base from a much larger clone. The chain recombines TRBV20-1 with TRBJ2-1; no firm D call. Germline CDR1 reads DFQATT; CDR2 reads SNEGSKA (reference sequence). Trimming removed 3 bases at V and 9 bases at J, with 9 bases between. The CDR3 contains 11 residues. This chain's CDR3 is CSARWRTEQFF. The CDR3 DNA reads TGCAGTGCTAGGTGGCGGACTGAGCAGTTCTTC.

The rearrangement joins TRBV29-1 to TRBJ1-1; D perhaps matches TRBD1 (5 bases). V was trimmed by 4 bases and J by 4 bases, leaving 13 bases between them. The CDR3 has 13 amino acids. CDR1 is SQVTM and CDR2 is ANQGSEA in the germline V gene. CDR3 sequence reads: CSVGQGAATEAFF. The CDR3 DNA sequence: TGCAGCGTTGGGCAAGGGGCGGCCACTGAAGCTTTCTTT.

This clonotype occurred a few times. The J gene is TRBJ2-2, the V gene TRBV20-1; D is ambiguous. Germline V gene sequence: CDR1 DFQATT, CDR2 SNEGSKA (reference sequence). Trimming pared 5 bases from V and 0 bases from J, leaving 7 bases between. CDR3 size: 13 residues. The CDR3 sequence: CSAGSTNTGELFF. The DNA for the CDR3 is TGCAGTGCTGGATCAACGAACACCGGGGAGCTGTTTTTT.

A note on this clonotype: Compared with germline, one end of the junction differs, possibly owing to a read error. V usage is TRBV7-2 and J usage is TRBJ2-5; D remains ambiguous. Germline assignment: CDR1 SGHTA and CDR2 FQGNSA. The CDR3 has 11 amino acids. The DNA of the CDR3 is TGTGCCTGCAGCGCCCAAGAGACCCAGTACTTC. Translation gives CACSAQETQYF.

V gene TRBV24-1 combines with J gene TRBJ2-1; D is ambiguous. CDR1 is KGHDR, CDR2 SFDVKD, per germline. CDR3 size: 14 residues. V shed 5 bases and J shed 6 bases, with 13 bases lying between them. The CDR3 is CATSGVPLTNEQFF. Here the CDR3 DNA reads TGTGCCACCAGTGGGGTTCCACTAACCAATGAGCAGTTCTTC.